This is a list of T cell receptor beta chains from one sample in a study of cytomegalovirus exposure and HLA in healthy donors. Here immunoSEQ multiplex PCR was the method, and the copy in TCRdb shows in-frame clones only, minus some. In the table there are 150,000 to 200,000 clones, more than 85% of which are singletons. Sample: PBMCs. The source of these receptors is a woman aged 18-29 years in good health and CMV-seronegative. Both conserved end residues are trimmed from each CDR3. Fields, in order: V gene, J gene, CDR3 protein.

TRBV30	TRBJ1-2	AWSGSYGYT
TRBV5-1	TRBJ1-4	ASRTGRGEKLF
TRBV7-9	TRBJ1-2	ASSRTGGDGYT
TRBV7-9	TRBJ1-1	ASSKTGYDTEAF
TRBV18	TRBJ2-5	ASSPPSGNFGETQY
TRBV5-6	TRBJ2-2	ASSLEIGAGELF
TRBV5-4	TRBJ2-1	ASSNGGGAYNEQF
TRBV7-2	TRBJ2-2	ASSFSGQNTGELF
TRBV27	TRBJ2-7	ASSLWTGSNEQY
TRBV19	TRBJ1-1	ASTYPGPSGNTEAF
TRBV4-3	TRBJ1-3	ASSQDRGSSGNTIY
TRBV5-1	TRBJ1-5	ASSLDEGSNQPQH
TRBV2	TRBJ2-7	ASDRERDEQY
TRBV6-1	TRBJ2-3	ASSVIVTGGKDTQY
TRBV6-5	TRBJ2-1	ASSTGTVEQF
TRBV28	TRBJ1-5	ASSLRALSVRGGQPQH
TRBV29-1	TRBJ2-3	SVERVAGQTDTQY
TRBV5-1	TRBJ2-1	ASSLGTAYNEQF
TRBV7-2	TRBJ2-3	ASSLAGVSTDTQY
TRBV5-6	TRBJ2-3	ASSLGPGVTDTQY
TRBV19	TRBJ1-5	ASSIGTESYSNQPQH
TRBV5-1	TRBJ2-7	ASSYGTEDSQY
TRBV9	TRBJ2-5	ASSVDGVEAGGGETQY
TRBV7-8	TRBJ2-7	ASSLSVGTGRRHEQY
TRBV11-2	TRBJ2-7	ASSLDRGQGSYEQY
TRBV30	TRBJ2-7	AWRTGTGSYEQY
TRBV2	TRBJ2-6	ASSLRGSSGANVLT
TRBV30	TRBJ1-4	AWSPSSGQYNEKLF
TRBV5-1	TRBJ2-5	ASSSVDRGETQY